A single sample is the source of the 13 T cell receptor beta chains below, sequenced in a study of shared clonotypes between healthy human individuals. Clones were sequenced by immunoSEQ multiplex PCR, and TCRdb holds only the in-frame ones, with some missing. The data show about 180,000 clones, with about 93% seen just once and 0.065% to 0.07% held by the top ten. The sequencing sample was made of naive CD4+ T cells sorted from blood. Subset given: CD45RA+ positively selected. These receptor sequences come from a woman in her 30s in good health.

This chain joins TRBV4-1 and TRBJ1-6; the match to TRBD1 covers 9 bases. The germline gives CDR1 MGHRA, CDR2 YSYEKL. Trimming removed 0 bases from V and 7 bases from J; junction bases left unmatched: 7. This CDR3 comprises 17 residues. The CDR3 sequence: CASSQEVVGQGNSPLHF. For the CDR3, the DNA is TGCGCCAGCAGCCAAGAGGTGGTGGGACAGGGCAATTCACCCCTCCACTTT.

The chain is built from TRBV7-9 and TRBJ1-5, with D perhaps matching TRBD1 (5 bases). Trimming shortened V by 5 bases and J by 5 bases, and 19 bases separated the two germline ends. Per the germline V gene, CDR1 is SEHNR and CDR2 is FQNEAQ (reference sequence). The CDR3 extends over 16 amino acids. In DNA, the CDR3 is TGTGCCAGCAGCCCCGGGGAGGGGAAACCTCATCAGCCCCAGCATTTT. Amino acid sequence: CASSPGEGKPHQPQHF. Full variable domain (rest looked up from reference TRBV7-9 and TRBJ1-5): DTGVSQNPRHKITKRGQNVTFRCDPISEHNRLYWYRQTLGQGPEFLTYFQNEAQLEKSRLLSDRFSAERPKGSFSTLEIQRTEQGDSAMYLCASSPGEGKPHQPQHFGDGTRLSIL.

The rearrangement joins TRBV6-5 to TRBJ1-2; possible D gene TRBD1, 6 bases. The germline V gene has CDR1 MNHEY and CDR2 SVGAGI. With 1 base removed from V and 2 bases from J, the gap between germline ends came to 14 bases. The length of the CDR3 is 16 residues. The CDR3 sequence: CASSYLAGTTNYGYTF. CDR3 sequence (DNA): TGTGCCAGCAGTTACTTAGCCGGGACAACGAACTATGGCTACACCTTC.

This chain uses TRBV2 with TRBJ2-3; the match to TRBD1 covers 7 bases. This CDR3 contains 13 residues. Germline CDR1 is SNHLY and CDR2 is FYNNEI. After removal of 6 bases from V and 6 bases from J, the junction contained 6 bases not matched to a gene. In DNA form, the CDR3 reads TGTGCCAGCAGGGGTGGACAGGTTGATACGCAGTATTTT. It encodes CASRGGQVDTQYF. Drawing the rest from reference TRBV2 and TRBJ2-3, the complete variable domain is EPEVTQTPSHQVTQMGQEVILRCVPISNHLYFYWYRQILGQKVEFLVSFYNNEISEKSEIFDDQFSVERPDGSNFTLKIRSTKLEDSAMYFCASRGGQVDTQYFGPGTRLTVL.

The gene calls are TRBV25-1 and TRBJ2-6, with 7 bases fitting TRBD1. CDR3 length: 17 amino acids. The ends lost 4 bases at V and 0 bases at J; junction bases unmatched: 6. The germline gives CDR1 MGHDK, CDR2 SYGVNS. The chain's CDR3 is CASSGTGYRSGANVLTF. The DNA for the CDR3 is TGTGCCAGCAGTGGGACAGGATACCGCTCTGGGGCCAACGTCCTGACTTTC.

The genes are TRBV6-1 and TRBJ1-6; tentatively, D is TRBD1 (5 bases). There are 14 residues in the CDR3. The germline V gene encodes CDR1 MNHNS and CDR2 SASEGT. The germline V and J ends were trimmed by 6 bases and 9 bases, with 15 bases remaining between them. In nucleotides, the CDR3 is TGTGCCAGCAGCTCGGCGGGGGTAGTTTCACCCCTCCACTTT. Translating gives CASSSAGVVSPLHF.

This sequence joins TRBV19 and TRBJ2-1; 11 bases map to TRBD2. Germline lookup yields CDR1 LNHDA and CDR2 SQIVND (reference sequence). Trimming removed 5 bases from V and 9 bases from J; junction bases left unmatched: 9. CDR3 size: 15 residues. The CDR3 sequence: CASSPQLAGVGEQFF. CDR3 nucleotide sequence: TGTGCCAGTAGTCCACAACTAGCGGGAGTGGGTGAGCAGTTCTTC. Variable domain in full (rest from reference TRBV19 and TRBJ2-1): DGGITQSPKYLFRKEGQNVTLSCEQNLNHDAMYWYRQDPGQGLRLIYYSQIVNDFQKGDIAEGYSVSREKKESFPLTVTSAQKNPTAFYLCASSPQLAGVGEQFFGPGTRLTVL.

The chain links TRBV15 to TRBJ2-7; D might be TRBD2 (6 bases). The CDR3 is made up of 16 amino acids. Trimming left V 2 bases short and J 0 bases short, with 14 bases between. Germline loops: CDR1 LNHNV, CDR2 YYDKDF (reference sequence). The CDR3 reads CATSRNWGVSSYEQYF. CDR3 nucleotide sequence: TGTGCCACCAGCAGAAATTGGGGGGTAAGCTCCTACGAGCAGTACTTC. Full variable domain (missing parts from reference TRBV15 and TRBJ2-7): DAMVIQNPRYQVTQFGKPVTLSCSQTLNHNVMYWYQQKSSQAPKLLFHYYDKDFNNEADTPDNFQSRRPNTSFCFLDIRSPGLGDTAMYLCATSRNWGVSSYEQYFGPGTRLTVT.

The J gene is TRBJ1-2, the V gene TRBV19; D is unresolved. The length of the CDR3 is 11 residues. V gave up 3 bases and J gave up 5 bases, with 4 bases separating them. The germline V gene encodes CDR1 LNHDA and CDR2 SQIVND (reference sequence). For the CDR3, the DNA is TGTGCCAGTAGTATGGGGTATGGCTACACCTTC. Translation gives CASSMGYGYTF.

The rearrangement links TRBV5-1 to TRBJ2-1; D might be TRBD1 or TRBD2, each matching 5 bases. Germline CDR1 is SGHRS and CDR2 is YFSETQ. The CDR3 has 14 residues. Trimming took off 5 bases at V and 8 bases at J, with 17 bases between the two ends. The chain's CDR3 is CASRALATGYEQFF. DNA for the CDR3: TGCGCCAGCAGAGCCCTAGCAACAGGCTATGAGCAGTTCTTC.

This sequence joins TRBV27 and TRBJ1-5; D call uncertain. This CDR3 contains 14 residues. The ends were cut back, 6 bases at V and 0 bases at J, with 9 bases in the middle. Germline V gene sequence: CDR1 MNHEY, CDR2 SMNVEV (reference sequence). The CDR3 DNA reads as TGTGCCAGCAGCTCTACGTATAGCAATCAGCCCCAGCATTTT. It specifies CASSSTYSNQPQHF.

The gene calls are TRBV6-1 and TRBJ1-5; D uncertain. The CDR3 is made up of 15 amino acids. CDR1 is MNHNS, CDR2 SASEGT, per germline. The germline V and J ends were trimmed by 1 base and 1 base, with 8 bases remaining between them. CDR3 sequence (DNA): TGTGCCAGCAGTGAAGGTACCCAAAGCAATCAGCCCCAGCATTTT. Protein: CASSEGTQSNQPQHF.

This sequence joins TRBV18 and TRBJ1-1; D remains unclear. CDR3 length equals 14 residues. V lost 2 bases and J lost 4, with 11 bases in between. Germline V lookup: CDR1 KGHSH, CDR2 LQKENI. CDR3: CASSPGKGITEAFF. The CDR3 bases are TGTGCCAGCTCACCAGGGAAAGGGATCACTGAAGCTTTCTTT.